This T cell receptor beta chain emerged from a study of PD-1 blockade in mismatch repair-deficient tumors. Study background: Patients had eleven to twelve mismatch repair-deficient cancer types and were previously treated and progressing. Notes on the study in general: Rapid post-treatment expansion, then contraction, generally preceding radiologic response, marked tumor-resident clones.

PCR or immunohistochemistry showed mismatch repair deficiency in every enrolled patient. A word on this clone: Its target is unknown.

Repertoires were generated with immunoSEQ multiplex PCR, while TCRdb's copy carries only in-frame clones and drops some. The sample lists 45,000 to 55,000 clones, about 84% seen once, with more than 8% in the top ten. V gave up 3 bases and J gave up 3 bases, with 18 bases separating them. There are 16 residues in the CDR3. Germline V gene lookup returns CDR1 MDHEN and CDR2 SYDVKM. The source of this sequence is an adult with mismatch repair-deficient cancer. The rearrangement joins TRBV28 to TRBJ2-7; D is unclear. The sequencing here drew on peripheral blood, taken roughly 20 weeks after starting pembrolizumab. As DNA, the CDR3 is TGTGCCAGCAGTTTCTTTACACGGAGAAGACACTACGAGCAGTACTTC. It codes for CASSFFTRRRHYEQYF.